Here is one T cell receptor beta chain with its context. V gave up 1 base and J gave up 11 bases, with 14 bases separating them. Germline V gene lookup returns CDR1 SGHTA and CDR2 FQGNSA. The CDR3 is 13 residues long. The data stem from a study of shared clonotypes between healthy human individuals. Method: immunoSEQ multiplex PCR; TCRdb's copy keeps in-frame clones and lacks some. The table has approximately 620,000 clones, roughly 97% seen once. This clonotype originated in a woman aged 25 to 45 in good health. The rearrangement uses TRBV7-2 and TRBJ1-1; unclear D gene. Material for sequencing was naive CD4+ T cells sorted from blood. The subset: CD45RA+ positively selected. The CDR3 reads CASSLESQVRAFF. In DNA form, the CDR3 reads TGTGCCAGCAGCTTAGAGAGCCAGGTGAGGGCTTTCTTT.